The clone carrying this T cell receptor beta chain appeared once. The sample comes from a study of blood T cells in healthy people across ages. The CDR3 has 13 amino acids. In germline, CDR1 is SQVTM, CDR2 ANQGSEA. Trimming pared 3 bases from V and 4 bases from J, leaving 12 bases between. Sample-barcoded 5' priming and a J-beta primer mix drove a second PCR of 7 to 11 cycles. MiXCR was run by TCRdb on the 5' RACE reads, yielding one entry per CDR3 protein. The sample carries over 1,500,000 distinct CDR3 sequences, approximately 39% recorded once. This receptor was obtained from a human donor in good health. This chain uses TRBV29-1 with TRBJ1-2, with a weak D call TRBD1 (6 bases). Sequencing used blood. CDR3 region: CSVDLGQSYGYTF. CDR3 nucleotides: TGCAGCGTTGACCTAGGACAGAGCTATGGCTACACCTTC.